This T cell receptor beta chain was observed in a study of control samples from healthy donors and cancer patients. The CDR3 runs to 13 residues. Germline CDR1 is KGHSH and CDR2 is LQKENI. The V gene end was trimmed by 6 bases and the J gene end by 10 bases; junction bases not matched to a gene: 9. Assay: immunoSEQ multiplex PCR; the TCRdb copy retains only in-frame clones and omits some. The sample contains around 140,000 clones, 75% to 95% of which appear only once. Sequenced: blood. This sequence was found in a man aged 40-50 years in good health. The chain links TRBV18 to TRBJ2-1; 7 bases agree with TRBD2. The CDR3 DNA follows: TGTGCCAGCTCGCAAGGACTAGGGATAGAGCAGTTCTTC. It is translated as CASSQGLGIEQFF. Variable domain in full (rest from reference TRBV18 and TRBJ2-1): NAGVMQNPRHLVRRRGQEARLRCSPMKGHSHVYWYRQLPEEGLKFMVYLQKENIIDESGMPKERFSAEFPKEGPSILRIQQVVRGDSAAYFCASSQGLGIEQFFGPGTRLTVL.